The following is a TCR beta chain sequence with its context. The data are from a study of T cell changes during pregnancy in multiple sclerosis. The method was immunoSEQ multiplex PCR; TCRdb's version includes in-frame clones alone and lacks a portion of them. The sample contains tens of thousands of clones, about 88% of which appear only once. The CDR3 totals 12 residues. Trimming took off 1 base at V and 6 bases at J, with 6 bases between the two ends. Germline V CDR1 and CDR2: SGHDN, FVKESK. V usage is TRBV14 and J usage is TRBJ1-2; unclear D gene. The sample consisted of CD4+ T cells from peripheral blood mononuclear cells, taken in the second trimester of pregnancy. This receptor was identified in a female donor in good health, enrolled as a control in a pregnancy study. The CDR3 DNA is TGTGCCAGCAGCCAAGTCCCCAATGGCTACACCTTC. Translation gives CASSQVPNGYTF.